What follows are 25 T cell receptor beta chains derived from one specimen sequenced in a study of cytomegalovirus exposure and HLA in healthy donors. The data were produced by immunoSEQ multiplex PCR, yet TCRdb's version contains in-frame clones alone and is incomplete. The sample has approximately 180,000 clones, 86% seen once; the top ten hold roughly 2.6%. Sequenced input: PBMCs. The receptors stem from a man aged 18-30 years in good health and CMV-seropositive.

The chain recombines TRBV7-9 with TRBJ1-2; D may be TRBD1 (6 bases). CDR1 is SEHNR, CDR2 FQNEAQ, per germline (reference sequence). CDR3 length equals 14 residues. The germline V and J ends were trimmed by 4 bases and 1 base, with 10 bases remaining between them. The DNA of the CDR3 is TGTGCCAGCAGCTGGACAGCAGATAACTATGGCTACACCTTC. Amino acids: CASSWTADNYGYTF.

In DNA, the CDR3 is TGTGCCAGCAGCTCCGGGACAGCACGAGCCCTCTATGGCTACACCTTC. This codes for CASSSGTARALYGYTF. The V call is TRBV7-6, the J call TRBJ1-2; 7 nucleotides line up with TRBD1. Trimming took 4 bases from V and 4 from J; bases not matched to a gene: 12. The germline V gene has CDR1 SGHVS and CDR2 FNYEAQ. The CDR3 totals 16 residues.

The V call is TRBV2, the J call TRBJ1-4; D possibly corresponds to TRBD1 (6 bases). This CDR3 region has 13 residues. Germline loops: CDR1 SNHLY, CDR2 FYNNEI. V dropped 6 bases and J dropped 4 bases, with 9 bases sitting between them. CDR3 sequence: CASRDSLNEKLFF. The CDR3 DNA follows: TGTGCCAGCAGGGACAGTCTTAATGAAAAACTGTTTTTT.

CDR3 region: CASSLADRFTEAFF. The DNA of the CDR3 is TGTGCCAGCAGCTTAGCGGACAGATTCACTGAAGCTTTCTTT. The rearrangement uses TRBV7-2 and TRBJ1-1; weak D call: TRBD1 (6 bases). The CDR3 is made up of 14 amino acids. From germline, CDR1 is SGHTA and CDR2 FQGNSA. The V gene lost 0 bases and the J gene lost 4 bases, with 9 bases spanning the gap.

A few counts support this clone. The chain carries TRBV2 and TRBJ1-5; 7 nucleotides line up with TRBD1. The CDR3 is 14 amino acids. V was clipped by 7 bases and J by 6 bases; unmatched bases: 9. CDR1 is SNHLY, CDR2 FYNNEI, per germline. CDR3 residues: CASTLGRGPQPQHF. For the CDR3, the DNA is TGTGCCAGCACCCTCGGGAGGGGGCCTCAGCCCCAGCATTTT.

The chain employs TRBV5-1 and TRBJ2-1, with D possibly being TRBD2 (5 bases). CDR3 length: 13 amino acids. V was clipped by 1 base and J by 5 bases, with 7 bases between them. Germline CDR1 SGHRS, CDR2 YFSETQ. CDR3 region: CASSLSGNNEQFF. CDR3 sequence (DNA): TGCGCCAGCAGCTTGTCCGGGAACAATGAGCAGTTCTTC. The variable domain in full, with the rest retrieved from reference TRBV5-1 and TRBJ2-1, is KAGVTQTPRYLIKTRGQQVTLSCSPISGHRSVSWYQQTPGQGLQFLFEYFSETQRNKGNFPGRFSGRQFSNSRSEMNVSTLELGDSALYLCASSLSGNNEQFFGPGTRLTVL.

This chain links TRBV6-4 with TRBJ2-1; D possibly corresponds to TRBD2 (6 bases). The CDR3 is 13 residues long. CDR1 and CDR2 from the germline V gene are MRHNA and SNTAGT. Trimming took off 2 bases at V and 12 bases at J, with 14 bases between the two ends. CDR3 in DNA: TGTGCCAGCAGTGACATGGGAGGCCAACGGCAGTTCTTC. Translation gives CASSDMGGQRQFF.

The V and J genes are TRBV2 and TRBJ2-5; D unresolved. The V end was cut by 1 base, the J end by 2 bases, with 8 bases between. This CDR3 is 14 amino acids long. The germline V gene encodes CDR1 SNHLY and CDR2 FYNNEI. The CDR3 loop is CASSEGQVQETQYF. The CDR3, as DNA: TGTGCCAGCAGTGAAGGGCAGGTGCAAGAGACCCAGTACTTC.

The chain uses TRBV5-1 and TRBJ2-7; possible D gene TRBD2, 5 bases. Trimming left V 4 bases short and J 0 bases short, with 14 bases between. The germline gives CDR1 SGHRS, CDR2 YFSETQ. This CDR3 is built from 15 residues. The CDR3 DNA sequence: TGCGCCAGCAGCCCTATTCCTAGCTCCTCCTACGAGCAGTACTTC. Amino acid sequence: CASSPIPSSSYEQYF.

The rearrangement joins TRBV4-2 to TRBJ1-2, with D tentatively TRBD1 (6 bases). CDR3 length: 18 amino acids. The germline V gene has CDR1 LGHNA and CDR2 YNFKEQ. The V end was cut by 1 base, the J end by 3 bases, with 21 bases between. CDR3 sequence reads: CASSQGGPSGGRDYGYTF. The CDR3, as DNA: TGTGCCAGCAGCCAAGGGGGACCCTCCGGGGGGCGCGACTATGGCTACACCTTC.

The sample holds a few counts of this clone. The chain uses TRBV5-4 and TRBJ2-7; D call uncertain. V was clipped by 10 bases and J by 4 bases, with 3 bases between them. The CDR3 is 8 residues long. Germline CDR1 and CDR2: SGHNT and YYREEE (reference sequence). The CDR3 loop is CAPYEQYF. CDR3 DNA sequence: TGTGCCCCTTACGAGCAGTACTTC. Using reference TRBV5-4 and TRBJ2-7 for the parts outside the CDR3, the full variable domain is ETGVTQSPTHLIKTRGQQVTLRCSSQSGHNTVSWYQQALGQGPQFIFQYYREEENGRGNFPPRFSGLQFPNYSSELNVNALELDDSALYLCAPYEQYFGPGTRLTVT.

This clone was detected a few times. The chain carries TRBV7-9 and TRBJ1-2; D call uncertain. Trimming removed 0 bases from V and 4 bases from J, with 9 bases in between. Germline V gene data show CDR1 as SEHNR and CDR2 as FQNEAQ (reference sequence). The CDR3 has 14 amino acids. The CDR3 coding sequence is TGTGCCAGCAGCTTAGCACAGAATTCCTATGGCTACACCTTC. This encodes CASSLAQNSYGYTF. Combining the CDR3 with reference TRBV7-9 and TRBJ1-2 gives the whole variable domain DTGVSQNPRHKITKRGQNVTFRCDPISEHNRLYWYRQTLGQGPEFLTYFQNEAQLEKSRLLSDRFSAERPKGSFSTLEIQRTEQGDSAMYLCASSLAQNSYGYTFGSGTRLTVV.

This clone came up once. The chain recombines TRBV7-9 with TRBJ1-4; D unresolved. Trimming took 1 base from V and 6 from J, leaving 12 bases between them. CDR3 length: 15 residues. Germline V gene sequence: CDR1 SEHNR, CDR2 FQNEAQ (reference sequence). This CDR3 is CASSLGSGIDEKLFF. CDR3 DNA sequence: TGTGCCAGCAGCTTAGGGAGCGGGATTGATGAAAAACTGTTTTTT. The full variable domain, rest sourced from reference TRBV7-9 and TRBJ1-4, is DTGVSQNPRHKITKRGQNVTFRCDPISEHNRLYWYRQTLGQGPEFLTYFQNEAQLEKSRLLSDRFSAERPKGSFSTLEIQRTEQGDSAMYLCASSLGSGIDEKLFFGSGTQLSVL.

Concerning this clone itself: Sequence at one end of the junction differs from germline and may be a read error. The chain carries TRBV7-7 and TRBJ2-1, with D possibly matching TRBD2 (6 bases). The CDR3 length is 13 residues. Germline V gene lookup returns CDR1 SSHAT and CDR2 FNYEAQ (reference sequence). The CDR3 nucleotides are TGTGCTAGCAGCTTGGGACTTGGCAATGAGCAGTTCTTC. The encoded protein is CASSLGLGNEQFF.

The chain is built from TRBV7-9 and TRBJ2-5, with 7 bases matching TRBD2. From germline, CDR1 is SEHNR and CDR2 FQNEAQ (reference sequence). The CDR3 is made up of 15 amino acids. Trimming removed 5 bases from V and 5 bases from J; junction bases left unmatched: 11. CDR3 sequence (DNA): TGTGCCAGCAGCCTCCTCGGACTAGGAGGGGAGACCCAGTACTTC. Its translation: CASSLLGLGGETQYF. Drawing the rest from reference TRBV7-9 and TRBJ2-5, the complete variable domain is DTGVSQNPRHKITKRGQNVTFRCDPISEHNRLYWYRQTLGQGPEFLTYFQNEAQLEKSRLLSDRFSAERPKGSFSTLEIQRTEQGDSAMYLCASSLLGLGGETQYFGPGTRLLVL.

There are a few counts of this clone. This chain joins TRBV5-1 and TRBJ2-7; TRBD2 agrees at 10 bases. The CDR3 is 15 amino acids. The germline gives CDR1 SGHRS, CDR2 YFSETQ. Trimming at V came to 4 bases and at J to 2 bases, leaving 6 bases not matched to a gene. CDR3 in DNA: TGCGCCAGCAGCCCTGGGAGCGGGAGGGCCTACGAGCAGTACTTC. It encodes CASSPGSGRAYEQYF.

The rearrangement links TRBV11-3 to TRBJ2-1; 8 bases agree with TRBD2. Losses at the gene ends were 5 bases for V and 9 bases for J; bases not matched to a gene: 9. Per the germline V gene, CDR1 is SGHNT and CDR2 is YENEEA. The CDR3 is 14 residues long. In DNA form, the CDR3 reads TGTGCCAGCAGCGCCGTACTCGGGGGGGGTGAGCAGTTCTTC. Amino acids: CASSAVLGGGEQFF.

The genes are TRBV6-6 and TRBJ1-5; no reliable D call. Germline V gives CDR1 MNHNY, CDR2 SVGAGI (reference sequence). The CDR3 has 14 amino acids. V was cut by 7 bases and J by 2 bases, with 12 bases left in between. CDR3 sequence reads: CASTRGDGNQPQHF. The CDR3, as DNA: TGTGCCAGCACCCGGGGTGATGGCAATCAGCCCCAGCATTTT.

The rearrangement links TRBV7-8 to TRBJ1-2; possibly TRBD1 for D (5 bases). The CDR3 has 18 residues. V was trimmed by 2 bases and J by 4 bases, leaving 23 bases between them. Germline loops: CDR1 SGHVS, CDR2 FQNEAQ. CDR3 sequence: CASSLWGPGRGPAYGYTF. The CDR3 DNA reads as TGTGCCAGCAGCTTATGGGGCCCGGGGAGGGGACCGGCCTATGGCTACACCTTC.

The rearrangement joins TRBV28 to TRBJ2-7; 13 nucleotides align to TRBD2. This CDR3 region has 22 residues. CDR1 MDHEN and CDR2 SYDVKM come from the germline V gene. V was clipped by 2 bases and J by 0 bases; unmatched bases: 19. DNA for the CDR3: TGTGCCAGCAGTTTAGAACTCGGACTAGCGGGAGTTCCTCACCCTAGCTCCTACGAGCAGTACTTC. The encoded protein is CASSLELGLAGVPHPSSYEQYF. Full variable domain (remainder filled in from reference TRBV28 and TRBJ2-7): DVKVTQSSRYLVKRTGEKVFLECVQDMDHENMFWYRQDPGLGLRLIYFSYDVKMKEKGDIPEGYSVSREKKERFSLILESASTNQTSMYLCASSLELGLAGVPHPSSYEQYFGPGTRLTVT.

The rearrangement uses TRBV28 and TRBJ2-2, with a possible D match to TRBD2 (5 bases). Trimming shortened V by 3 bases and J by 2 bases, and 16 bases separated the two germline ends. Germline CDR1 reads MDHEN; CDR2 reads SYDVKM. The CDR3 is 17 residues long. The CDR3 DNA follows: TGTGCCAGCAGTTTTTTGATCGGGGAAGATAACACCGGGGAGCTGTTTTTT. The encoded protein is CASSFLIGEDNTGELFF.

The chain couples TRBV28 to TRBJ2-7; the match to TRBD1 covers 11 bases. CDR1 and CDR2 from the germline V gene are MDHEN and SYDVKM. The CDR3 is 16 amino acids. V lost 2 bases, J lost 7 bases, and 10 bases stayed unmatched. The CDR3, as DNA: TGTGCCAGCAGTTTAAGTACCGGGACAGGGGGTGGAGAGCAGTACTTC. Its protein product is CASSLSTGTGGGEQYF.

This sequence joins TRBV9 and TRBJ2-3, with TRBD1 matching over 8 bases. Germline CDR1 is SGDLS and CDR2 is YYNGEE. V was pared by 0 bases and J by 2 bases, with 8 bases of the junction left unmatched. This CDR3 contains 17 residues. The CDR3 DNA follows: TGTGCCAGCAGCGTAGAGGTCAGGGGGCGCCCCACAGATACGCAGTATTTT. Translation: CASSVEVRGRPTDTQYF.

This clone occurred a few times. The chain uses TRBV5-4 and TRBJ1-5, with D perhaps TRBD1 (6 bases). CDR3 size: 14 residues. Trimming removed 4 bases from V and 4 bases from J, with 12 bases in between. Germline-derived CDR1 and CDR2 are SGHNT and YYREEE (reference sequence). This CDR3 reads CASSDGTTNQPQHF. The CDR3 bases are TGTGCCAGCAGCGACGGGACAACTAATCAGCCCCAGCATTTT.

The V and J genes are TRBV7-2 and TRBJ2-3; D remains unclear. This CDR3 region has 13 residues. V was shortened by 1 base and J by 6 bases, with 8 bases between the two germline ends. Per germline, CDR1 SGHTA and CDR2 FQGNSA. CDR3 protein: CASSLVDSDTQYF. CDR3 DNA sequence: TGTGCCAGCAGCTTAGTGGATAGCGATACGCAGTATTTT. The variable domain in full, with the rest retrieved from reference TRBV7-2 and TRBJ2-3, is GAGVSQSPSNKVTEKGKDVELRCDPISGHTALYWYRQSLGQGLEFLIYFQGNSAPDKSGLPSDRFSAERTGGSVSTLTIQRTQQEDSAVYLCASSLVDSDTQYFGPGTRLTVL.